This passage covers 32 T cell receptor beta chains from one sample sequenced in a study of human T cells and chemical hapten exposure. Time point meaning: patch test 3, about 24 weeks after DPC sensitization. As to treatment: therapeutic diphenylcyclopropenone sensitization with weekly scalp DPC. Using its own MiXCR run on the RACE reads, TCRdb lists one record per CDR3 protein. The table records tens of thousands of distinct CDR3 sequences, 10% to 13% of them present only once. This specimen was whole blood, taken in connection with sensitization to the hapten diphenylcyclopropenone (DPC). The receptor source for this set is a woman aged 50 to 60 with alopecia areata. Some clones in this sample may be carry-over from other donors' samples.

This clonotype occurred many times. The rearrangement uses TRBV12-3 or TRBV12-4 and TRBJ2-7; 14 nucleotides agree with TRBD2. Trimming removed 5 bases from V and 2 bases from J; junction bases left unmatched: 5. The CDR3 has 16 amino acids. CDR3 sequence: CASSSGTSGGTYEQYF. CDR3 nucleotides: TGTGCCAGCAGTAGCGGGACTAGCGGGGGAACCTACGAGCAGTACTTC.

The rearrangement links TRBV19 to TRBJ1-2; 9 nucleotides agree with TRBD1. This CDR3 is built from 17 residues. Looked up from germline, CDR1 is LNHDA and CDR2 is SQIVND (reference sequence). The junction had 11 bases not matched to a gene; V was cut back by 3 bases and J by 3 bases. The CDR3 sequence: CASSISDRGVVYYGYTF. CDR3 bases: TGTGCCAGTAGTATCTCGGACAGGGGTGTCGTTTACTATGGCTACACCTTC.

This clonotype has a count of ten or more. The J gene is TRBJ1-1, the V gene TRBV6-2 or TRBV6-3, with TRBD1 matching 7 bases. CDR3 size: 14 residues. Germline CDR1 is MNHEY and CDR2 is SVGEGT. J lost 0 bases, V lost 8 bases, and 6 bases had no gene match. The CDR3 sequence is CASDRQGLNTEAFF. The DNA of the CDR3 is TGTGCCAGCGATCGACAGGGATTGAACACTGAAGCTTTCTTT.

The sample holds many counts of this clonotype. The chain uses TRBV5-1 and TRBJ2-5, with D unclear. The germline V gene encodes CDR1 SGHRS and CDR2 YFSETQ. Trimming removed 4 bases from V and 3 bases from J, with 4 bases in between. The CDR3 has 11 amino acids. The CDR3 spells CASSHEETQYF. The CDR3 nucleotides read TGCGCCAGCAGCCATGAAGAGACCCAGTACTTC.

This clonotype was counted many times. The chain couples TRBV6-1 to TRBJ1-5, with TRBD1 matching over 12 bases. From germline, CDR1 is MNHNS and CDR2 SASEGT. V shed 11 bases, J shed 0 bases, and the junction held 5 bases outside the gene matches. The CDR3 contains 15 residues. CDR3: CAGGTGGNSNQPQHF. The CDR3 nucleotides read TGTGCCGGGGGGACAGGGGGCAATAGCAATCAGCCCCAGCATTTT.

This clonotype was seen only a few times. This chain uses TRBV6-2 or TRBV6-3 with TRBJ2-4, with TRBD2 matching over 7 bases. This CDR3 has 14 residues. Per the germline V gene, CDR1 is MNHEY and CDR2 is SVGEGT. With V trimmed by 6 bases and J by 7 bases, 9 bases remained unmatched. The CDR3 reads CASRTGLVGNIQYF. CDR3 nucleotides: TGTGCCAGCAGAACTGGACTAGTGGGGAACATTCAGTACTTC.

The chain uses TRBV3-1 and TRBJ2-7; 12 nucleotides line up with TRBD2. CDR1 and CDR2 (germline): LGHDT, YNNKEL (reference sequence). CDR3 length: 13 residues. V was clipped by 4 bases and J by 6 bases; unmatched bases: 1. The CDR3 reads CASSRTSGIEQYF. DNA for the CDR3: TGTGCCAGCAGCCGGACTAGCGGGATCGAGCAGTACTTC.

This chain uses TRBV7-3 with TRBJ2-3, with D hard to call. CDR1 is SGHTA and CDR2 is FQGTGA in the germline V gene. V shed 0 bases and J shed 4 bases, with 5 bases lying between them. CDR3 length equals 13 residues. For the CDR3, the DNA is TGTGCCAGCAGCTTAACCCCCGCAGATACGCAGTATTTT. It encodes CASSLTPADTQYF.

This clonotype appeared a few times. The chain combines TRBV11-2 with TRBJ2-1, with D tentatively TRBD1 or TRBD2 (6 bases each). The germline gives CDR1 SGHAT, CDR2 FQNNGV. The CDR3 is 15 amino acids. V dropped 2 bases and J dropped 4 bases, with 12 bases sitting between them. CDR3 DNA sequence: TGTGCCAGCAGCTTATTGGGGGGCCTGTACAATGAGCAGTTCTTC. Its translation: CASSLLGGLYNEQFF. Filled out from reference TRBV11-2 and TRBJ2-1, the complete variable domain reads EAGVAQSPRYKIIEKRQSVAFWCNPISGHATLYWYQQILGQGPKLLIQFQNNGVVDDSQLPKDRFSAERLKGVDSTLKIQPAKLEDSAVYLCASSLLGGLYNEQFFGPGTRLTVL.

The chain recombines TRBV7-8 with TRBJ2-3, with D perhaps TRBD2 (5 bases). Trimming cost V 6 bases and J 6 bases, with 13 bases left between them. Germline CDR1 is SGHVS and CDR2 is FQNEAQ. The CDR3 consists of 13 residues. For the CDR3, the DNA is TGTGCCAGCAGTACTAGGATAGAGGATACGCAGTATTTT. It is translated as CASSTRIEDTQYF.

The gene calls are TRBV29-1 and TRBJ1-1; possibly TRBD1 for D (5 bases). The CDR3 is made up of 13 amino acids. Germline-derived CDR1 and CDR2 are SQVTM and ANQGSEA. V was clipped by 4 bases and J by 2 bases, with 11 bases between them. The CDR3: CSVGGGANTEAFF. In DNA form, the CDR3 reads TGCAGCGTTGGGGGAGGGGCCAACACTGAAGCTTTCTTT.

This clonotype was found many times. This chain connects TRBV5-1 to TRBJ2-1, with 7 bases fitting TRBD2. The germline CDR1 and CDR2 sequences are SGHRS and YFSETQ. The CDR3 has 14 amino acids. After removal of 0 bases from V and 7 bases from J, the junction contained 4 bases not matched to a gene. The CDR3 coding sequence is TGCGCCAGCAGCTTGGTCCACGGGGGGAATGAGCAGTTCTTC. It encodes CASSLVHGGNEQFF. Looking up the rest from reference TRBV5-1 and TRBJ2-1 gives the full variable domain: KAGVTQTPRYLIKTRGQQVTLSCSPISGHRSVSWYQQTPGQGLQFLFEYFSETQRNKGNFPGRFSGRQFSNSRSEMNVSTLELGDSALYLCASSLVHGGNEQFFGPGTRLTVL.

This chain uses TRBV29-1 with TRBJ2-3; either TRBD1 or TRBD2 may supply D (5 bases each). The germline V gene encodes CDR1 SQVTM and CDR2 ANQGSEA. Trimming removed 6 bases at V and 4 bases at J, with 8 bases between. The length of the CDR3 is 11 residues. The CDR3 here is CSVKGPDTQYF. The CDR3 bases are TGCAGCGTGAAGGGACCAGATACGCAGTATTTT.

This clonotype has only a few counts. CDR3 bases: TGTGCCAGCAGCCCACGGCCCCAAGAGACCCAGTACTTC. Translating it yields CASSPRPQETQYF. The V and J genes are TRBV21-1 and TRBJ2-5. TRBV21-1 is reported as a pseudogene. This CDR3 comprises 13 residues.

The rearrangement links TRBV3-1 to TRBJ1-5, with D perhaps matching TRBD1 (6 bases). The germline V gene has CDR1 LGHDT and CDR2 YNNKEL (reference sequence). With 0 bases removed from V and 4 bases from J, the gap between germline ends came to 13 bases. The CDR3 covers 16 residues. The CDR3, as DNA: TGTGCCAGCAGCCAAGAGGCCAGGGGAAGGAATCAGCCCCAGCATTTT. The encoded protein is CASSQEARGRNQPQHF.

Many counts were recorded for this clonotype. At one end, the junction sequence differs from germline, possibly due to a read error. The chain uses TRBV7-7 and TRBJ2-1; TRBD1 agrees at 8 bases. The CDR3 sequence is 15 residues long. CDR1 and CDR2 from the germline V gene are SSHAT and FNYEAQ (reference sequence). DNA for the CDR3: TGTGCTAGCAGCCAGGGACAGGCAGCCTACAATGAGCAGTTCTTC. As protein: CASSQGQAAYNEQFF.

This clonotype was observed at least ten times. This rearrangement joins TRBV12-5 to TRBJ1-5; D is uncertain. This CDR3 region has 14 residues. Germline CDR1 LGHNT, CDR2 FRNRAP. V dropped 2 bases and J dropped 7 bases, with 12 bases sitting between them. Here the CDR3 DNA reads TGTGCTAGTGGTTTGACCCTCCCTCAGCAGCCCCAGCATTTT. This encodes CASGLTLPQQPQHF.

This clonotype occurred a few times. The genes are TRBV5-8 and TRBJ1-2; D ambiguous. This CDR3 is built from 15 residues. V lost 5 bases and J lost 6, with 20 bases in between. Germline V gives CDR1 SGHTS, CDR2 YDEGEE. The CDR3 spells CASRLFGSGEDGYTF. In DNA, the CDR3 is TGTGCCAGCAGACTTTTTGGTTCAGGCGAAGATGGCTACACCTTC.

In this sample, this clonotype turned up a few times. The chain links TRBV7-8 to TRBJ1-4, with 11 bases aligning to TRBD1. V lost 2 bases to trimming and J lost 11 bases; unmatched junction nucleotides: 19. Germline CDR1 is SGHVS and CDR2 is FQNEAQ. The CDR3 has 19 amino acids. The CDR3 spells CASSLLRTGGAVERNKLFF. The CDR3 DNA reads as TGTGCCAGCAGCTTACTCCGGACAGGGGGCGCGGTGGAGCGAAATAAACTGTTTTTT.

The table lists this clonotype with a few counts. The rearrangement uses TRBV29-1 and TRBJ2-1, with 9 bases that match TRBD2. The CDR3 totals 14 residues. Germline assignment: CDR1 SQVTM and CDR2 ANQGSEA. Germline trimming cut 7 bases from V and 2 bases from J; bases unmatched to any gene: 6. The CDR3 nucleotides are TGCAGCGCACGACTAGCGGAGACCTACAATGAGCAGTTCTTC. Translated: CSARLAETYNEQFF.

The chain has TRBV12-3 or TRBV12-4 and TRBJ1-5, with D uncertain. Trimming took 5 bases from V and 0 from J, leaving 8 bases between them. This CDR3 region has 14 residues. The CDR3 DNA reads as TGTGCCAGCAGTCATGCTGATAGCAATCAGCCCCAGCATTTT. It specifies CASSHADSNQPQHF.

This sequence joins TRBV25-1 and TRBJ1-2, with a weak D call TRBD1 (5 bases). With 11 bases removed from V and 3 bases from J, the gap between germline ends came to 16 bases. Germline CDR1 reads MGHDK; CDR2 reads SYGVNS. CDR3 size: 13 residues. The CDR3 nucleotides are TGTGCCTCGGGGCAGGGTAGGGACTATGGCTACACCTTC. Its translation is CASGQGRDYGYTF.

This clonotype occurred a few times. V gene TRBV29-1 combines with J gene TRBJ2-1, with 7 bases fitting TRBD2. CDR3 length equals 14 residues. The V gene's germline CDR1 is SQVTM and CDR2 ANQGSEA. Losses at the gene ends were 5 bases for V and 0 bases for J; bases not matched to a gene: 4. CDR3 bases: TGCAGCGTTACTGGCGGGAGCTCCTACAATGAGCAGTTCTTC. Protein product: CSVTGGSSYNEQFF.

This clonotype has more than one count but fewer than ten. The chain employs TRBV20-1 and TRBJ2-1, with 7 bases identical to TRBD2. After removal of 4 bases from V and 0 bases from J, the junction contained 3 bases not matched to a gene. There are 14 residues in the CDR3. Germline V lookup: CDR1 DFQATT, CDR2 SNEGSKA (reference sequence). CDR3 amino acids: CSATAGASYNEQFF. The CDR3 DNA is TGCAGTGCTACGGCGGGAGCCTCCTACAATGAGCAGTTCTTC.

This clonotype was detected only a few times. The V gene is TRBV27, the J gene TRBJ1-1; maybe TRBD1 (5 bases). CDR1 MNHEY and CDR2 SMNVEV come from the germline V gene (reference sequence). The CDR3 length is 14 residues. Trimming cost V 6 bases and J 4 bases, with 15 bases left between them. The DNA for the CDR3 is TGTGCCAGCAGAAAAGGGGTAAGAGGCACTGAAGCTTTCTTT. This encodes CASRKGVRGTEAFF.

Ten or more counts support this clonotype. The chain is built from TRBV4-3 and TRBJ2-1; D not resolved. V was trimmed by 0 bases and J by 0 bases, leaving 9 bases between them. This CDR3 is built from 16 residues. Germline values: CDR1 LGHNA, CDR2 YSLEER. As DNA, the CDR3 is TGCGCCAGCAGCCAAGAAGGCTTGAGCTCCTACAATGAGCAGTTCTTC. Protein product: CASSQEGLSSYNEQFF.

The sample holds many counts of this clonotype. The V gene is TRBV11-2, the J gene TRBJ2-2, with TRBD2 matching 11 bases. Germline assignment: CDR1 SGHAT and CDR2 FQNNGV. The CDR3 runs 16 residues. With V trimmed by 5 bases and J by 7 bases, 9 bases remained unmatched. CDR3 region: CASSPTSGRGGGELFF. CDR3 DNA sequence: TGTGCCAGCAGCCCAACTAGCGGGAGAGGTGGCGGGGAGCTGTTTTTT.

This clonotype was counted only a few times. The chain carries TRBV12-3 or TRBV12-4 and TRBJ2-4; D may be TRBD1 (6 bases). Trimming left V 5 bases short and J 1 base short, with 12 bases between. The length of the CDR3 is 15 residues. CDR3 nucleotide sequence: TGTGCCAGCAGTGAACAGGGAATTGCCAAAAACATTCAGTACTTC. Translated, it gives CASSEQGIAKNIQYF.

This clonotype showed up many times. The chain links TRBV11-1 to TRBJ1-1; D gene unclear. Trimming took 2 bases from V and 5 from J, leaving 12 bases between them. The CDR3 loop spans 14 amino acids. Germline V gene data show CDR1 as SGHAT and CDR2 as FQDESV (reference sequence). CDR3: CASSLFGRETEAFF. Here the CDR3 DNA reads TGTGCCAGCAGCTTATTCGGGAGAGAGACTGAAGCTTTCTTT.

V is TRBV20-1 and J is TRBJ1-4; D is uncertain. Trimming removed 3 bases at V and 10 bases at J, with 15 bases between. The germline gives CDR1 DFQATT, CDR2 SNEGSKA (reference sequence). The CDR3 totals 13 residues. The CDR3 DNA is TGCAGTGCTAGCCGGGATAGGGATGGAAAACTGTTTTTT. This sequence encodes CSASRDRDGKLFF.

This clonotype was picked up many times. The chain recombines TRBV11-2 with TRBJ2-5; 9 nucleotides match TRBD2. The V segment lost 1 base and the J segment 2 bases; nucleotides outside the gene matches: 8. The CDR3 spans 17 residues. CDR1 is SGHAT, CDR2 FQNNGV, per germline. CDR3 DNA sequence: TGTGCCAGCAGCTTAGTGGGACTAGCTCTAAGTCAAGAGACCCAGTACTTC. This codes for CASSLVGLALSQETQYF.

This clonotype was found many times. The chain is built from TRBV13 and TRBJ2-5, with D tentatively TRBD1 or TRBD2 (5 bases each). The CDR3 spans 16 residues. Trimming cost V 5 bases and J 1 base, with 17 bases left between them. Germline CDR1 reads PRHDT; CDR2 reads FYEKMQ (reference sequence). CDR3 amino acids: CASSPPGLTVQETQYF. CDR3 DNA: TGTGCCAGCAGCCCCCCGGGGCTAACCGTCCAAGAGACCCAGTACTTC.